Listed below are T cell receptor beta chains from one sample, sequenced in a study of cytomegalovirus exposure and HLA in healthy donors. The assay was immunoSEQ multiplex PCR, and TCRdb's table has in-frame clones only and misses some. The sample yields around 150,000 clones, roughly 85% seen once. What was sequenced was PBMCs. These receptors all come from a man aged 50 to 60 in good health and CMV-seropositive. Both conserved end residues are part of each CDR3. The D gene is left open where the match is weak. For some rows the clone size is stated as once, few or many, or as a class when expanded; others skip it.

D gene,clone size,J gene,V gene,CDR3 DNA,CDR3 protein
-,-,TRBJ2-1,TRBV5-1,TGCGCCAGCAGCTTGGGATCGGGGATTTTGAGTGAGCAGTTCTTC,CASSLGSGILSEQFF
TRBD1,-,TRBJ1-2,TRBV7-9,TGTTCCAGCAGCCGCGGGACAGCCTATGGCTACACCTTC,CSSSRGTAYGYTF
-,-,TRBJ2-7,TRBV7-2,TGTGCCAGCAGAATAGGGGCGGAAACCTACGAGCAGTACTTC,CASRIGAETYEQYF
-,few,TRBJ2-6,TRBV6-4,TGTGCCAGCAGTGACAGGAGAGGATTGGCCTACCACTCTGGGGCCAACGTCCTGACTTTC,CASSDRRGLAYHSGANVLTF
-,-,TRBJ1-1,TRBV10-3,TGTGCCATCAGTGAAGAACAGGGAAGCACTGAAGCTTTCTTT,CAISEEQGSTEAFF
-,few,TRBJ1-1,TRBV10-3,TGTGCCATCAGCACAGGGAACACTGAAGCTTTCTTT,CAISTGNTEAFF
TRBD1,-,TRBJ2-5,TRBV7-2,TGTGCCAGCACCCGAGCCGGACAGGGGGCACTTCAAGAGACCCAGTACTTC,CASTRAGQGALQETQYF
-,few,TRBJ1-6,TRBV9,TGTGCCAGCAGCGTAGGGTGGGGCGGCAATTCACCCCTCCACTTT,CASSVGWGGNSPLHF
TRBD2,-,TRBJ2-3,TRBV27,TGTGCCAGCAGTTGGCGGGGGGGCACAGATACGCAGTATTTT,CASSWRGGTDTQYF
-,-,TRBJ2-5,TRBV6-5,TGTGCCAGCAGTTCCAAGGGGCCCGTGTACCAAGAGACCCAGTACTTC,CASSSKGPVYQETQYF